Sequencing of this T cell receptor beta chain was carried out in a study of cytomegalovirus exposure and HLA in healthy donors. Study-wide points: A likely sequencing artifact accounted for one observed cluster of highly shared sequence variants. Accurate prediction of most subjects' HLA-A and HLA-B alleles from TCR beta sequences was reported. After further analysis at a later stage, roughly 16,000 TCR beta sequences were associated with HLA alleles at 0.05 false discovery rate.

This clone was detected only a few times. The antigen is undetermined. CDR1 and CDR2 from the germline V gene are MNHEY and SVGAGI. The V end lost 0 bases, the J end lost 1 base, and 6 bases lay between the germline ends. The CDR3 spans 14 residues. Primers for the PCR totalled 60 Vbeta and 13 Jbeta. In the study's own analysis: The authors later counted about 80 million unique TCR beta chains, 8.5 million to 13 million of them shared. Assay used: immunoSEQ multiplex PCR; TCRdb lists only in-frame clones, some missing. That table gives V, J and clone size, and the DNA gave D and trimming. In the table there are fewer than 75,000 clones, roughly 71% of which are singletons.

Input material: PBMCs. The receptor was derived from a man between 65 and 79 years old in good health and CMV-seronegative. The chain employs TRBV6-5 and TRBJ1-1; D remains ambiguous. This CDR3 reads CASSYSERNTEAFF. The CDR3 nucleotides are TGTGCCAGCAGTTACTCGGAGAGGAACACTGAAGCTTTCTTT.